This TCR beta chain was sequenced for a study of cytomegalovirus exposure and HLA in healthy donors. The overall study: From approximately 170 million T cells, an earlier analysis saw some 120 million unique TCR beta sequences. Genetic ancestry analysis placed about 76% of the 398 donors that were genotyped in the Caucasian-associated cluster. Points from the study as a whole: The authors later found most CMV-associated TCR beta chains appeared HLA-restricted.

Remarks on this clone: Its specificity is unknown.

The CDR3 has 18 amino acids. Trimming removed 4 bases from V and 7 bases from J, with 28 bases in between. Germline CDR1 is MDHEN and CDR2 is SYDVKM. Both 60 Vbeta primers and 13 Jbeta primers went into the PCR. TCRdb's table, derived via immunoSEQ multiplex PCR, lists solely in-frame clones and lacks some. This repertoire shows 150,000 to 200,000 clones, less than 90% found once; its top ten account for 1.9%. The chain has TRBV28 and TRBJ2-5; the D gene is possibly TRBD1 (6 bases). Sequencing was done on a sample of PBMCs. This clonotype originated in a man aged 18 to 29 in good health and CMV-seronegative. The CDR3 spells CASSSPHREPELRRTQYF. The CDR3 DNA reads TGTGCCAGCAGTTCCCCCCACAGGGAACCCGAATTGAGGAGGACCCAGTACTTC.